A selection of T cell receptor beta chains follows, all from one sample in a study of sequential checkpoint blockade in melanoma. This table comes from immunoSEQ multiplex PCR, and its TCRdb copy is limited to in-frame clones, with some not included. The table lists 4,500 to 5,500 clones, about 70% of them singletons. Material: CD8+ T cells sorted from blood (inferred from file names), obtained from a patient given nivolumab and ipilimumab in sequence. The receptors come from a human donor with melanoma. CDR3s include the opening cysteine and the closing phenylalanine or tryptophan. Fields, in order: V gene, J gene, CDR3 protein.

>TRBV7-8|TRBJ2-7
CASSLVSGRDPYEQYF
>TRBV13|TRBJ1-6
CASSLSLGGDRGDSPLHF
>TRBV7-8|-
CASSPTGAYEQYF
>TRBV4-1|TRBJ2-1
CASSQPGLSSYNEQFF
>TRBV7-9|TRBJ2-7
CASSLVLNWGGSEEQYF
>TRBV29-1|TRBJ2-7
CSVKTGGEGSEQYF
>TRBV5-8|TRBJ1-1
CASSFRDRMNTEAFF
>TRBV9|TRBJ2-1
CASSVGSKKQFF
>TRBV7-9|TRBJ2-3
CASSLVRTQYF
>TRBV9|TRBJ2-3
CASSDPVLGLAGGADTQYF
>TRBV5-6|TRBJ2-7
CASSRPSRDYEQYF
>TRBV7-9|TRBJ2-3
CASSSTGVTDTQYF
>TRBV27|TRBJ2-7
CASSLFGTGAYEQYF
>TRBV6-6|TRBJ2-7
CASETGGDDEQYF
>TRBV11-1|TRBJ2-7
CASSLVIAGDLHEQYF
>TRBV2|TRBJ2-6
CASGGRPGANVLTF
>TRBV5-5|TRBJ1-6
CASSRTQGSSPLHF
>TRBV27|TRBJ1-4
CASRSVFRRDEKLFF
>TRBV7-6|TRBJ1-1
CASSLARTGNTEAFF
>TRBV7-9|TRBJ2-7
CASSSLQGAREQYF
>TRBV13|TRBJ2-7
CASSLGGLVYEQYF
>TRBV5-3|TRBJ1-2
CARSCRDRDNYGYTF
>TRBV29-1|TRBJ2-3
CSVTSGSTDTQYF
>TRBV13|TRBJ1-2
CASSLQRSYGYTF
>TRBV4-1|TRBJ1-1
CASSQDWAGDMNTEAFF
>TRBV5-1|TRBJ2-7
CASSFAGGQSEQYF
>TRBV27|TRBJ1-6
CASSWTGESSYNSPLHF
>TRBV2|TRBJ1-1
CASNPRQGAFF
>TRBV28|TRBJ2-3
CASSLTLAGTDTQYF
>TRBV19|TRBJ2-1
CASSMRTVELLDNEQFF
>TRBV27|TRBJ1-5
CASSSLDRGNQPQHF
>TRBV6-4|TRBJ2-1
CASSEVAGGLQFF
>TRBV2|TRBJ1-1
CASRQGLSLNTEAFF
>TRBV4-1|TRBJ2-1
CASSQYPSGVSRDNEQFF
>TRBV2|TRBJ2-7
CASSGRGYEQYF
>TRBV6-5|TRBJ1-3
CASSYSATIAGNTIYF
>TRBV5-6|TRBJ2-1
CASSRRGLAGSEQFF
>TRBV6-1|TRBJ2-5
CASSEGQATQETQYF
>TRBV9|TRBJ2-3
CASSEQTGATDTQYF
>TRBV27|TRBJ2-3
CASSPVGAGGVDTQYF
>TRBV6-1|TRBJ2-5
CASPIGVQLYF
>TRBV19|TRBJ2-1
CASNPGQGYNEQFF
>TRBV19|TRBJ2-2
CASNHFLAGELFF
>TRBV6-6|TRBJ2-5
CASIMGLAGVGETQYF
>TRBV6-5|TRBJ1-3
CASKQRTSGNTIYF
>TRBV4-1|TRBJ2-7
CASSQDFTYEQYF
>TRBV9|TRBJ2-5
CASSPTGYEETQYF
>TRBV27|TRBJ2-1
CASSLSGRLEQFF
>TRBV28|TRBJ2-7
CASSLYSRDTLPGEQYF
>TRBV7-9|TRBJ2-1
CASTDRDRGHNEQFF
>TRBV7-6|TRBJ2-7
CASSPRGSYSYEQYF
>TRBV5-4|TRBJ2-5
CASILEGLQETQYF
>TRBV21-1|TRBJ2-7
CASSKDRGAYEQYF
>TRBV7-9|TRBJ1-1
CASSLSGGSGEAFF
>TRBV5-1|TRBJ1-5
CASSLGGGNQPQHF